Listed below are T cell receptor beta chains from one sample, sequenced in a study of cytomegalovirus exposure and HLA in healthy donors. Assay: immunoSEQ multiplex PCR; the TCRdb copy retains only in-frame clones and omits some. This table holds roughly 100,000 clones, 10% found once. The source material was PBMCs. These receptors came from a man aged 35-49 years in good health and CMV-seropositive. Each CDR3 is given with its conserved first and last residue. D genes are given only for firm matches. Clone size is shown for a subset of rows, as once, few, many or a class of expanded clone.

J,D,size,V,CDR3,DNA
TRBJ1-1,TRBD1,.,TRBV10-3,CAISESGLVVRGANTEAFF,TGTGCCATCAGTGAGTCAGGTTTGGTAGTCAGGGGGGCGAACACTGAAGCTTTCTTT
TRBJ2-3,.,few,TRBV12-5,CASGLALQGEGTDTQYF,TGTGCTAGTGGTTTGGCACTCCAGGGTGAAGGCACAGATACGCAGTATTTT
TRBJ2-3,TRBD2,few,TRBV27,CASRLAGGTDTQYF,TGTGCCAGCAGGCTAGCGGGAGGCACAGATACGCAGTATTTT
TRBJ2-7,TRBD2,few,TRBV7-2,CASSIGTSIHEQYF,TGTGCCAGCAGCATAGGGACTAGCATCCACGAGCAGTACTTC
TRBJ2-1,.,few,TRBV6-5,CASSVASYQSSEQFF,TGTGCCAGCAGTGTGGCTAGCTACCAGTCGAGTGAGCAGTTCTTC
TRBJ1-1,.,.,TRBV29-1,CSVDWGRTEAFF,TGCAGCGTTGATTGGGGGCGCACTGAAGCTTTCTTT
TRBJ2-3,TRBD2,.,TRBV7-9,CASSLTSGSYTQYF,TGTGCCAGCAGCCTAACTAGCGGGAGTTATACGCAGTATTTT
TRBJ2-7,TRBD1,.,TRBV6-5,CASSYRGQGGSYGQYF,TGTGCCAGCAGTTACAGGGGACAGGGGGGATCGTACGGGCAGTACTTC
TRBJ2-7,TRBD2,.,TRBV7-2,CASSLAGAQNEQYF,TGTGCCAGCAGCCTAGCGGGAGCGCAAAACGAGCAGTACTTC
TRBJ2-1,.,.,TRBV5-6,CASSFVALHEQFF,TGTGCCAGCAGCTTTGTGGCCCTCCATGAGCAGTTCTTC
TRBJ1-5,.,.,TRBV7-2,CASSLGGFQPQHF,TGTGCCAGCAGCTTAGGAGGATTTCAGCCCCAGCATTTT
TRBJ2-7,.,few,TRBV7-2,CASSLLGSSYEQYF,TGTGCCAGCAGCCTGCTGGGGAGCTCCTACGAGCAGTACTTC
TRBJ2-1,.,few,TRBV9,CASSVDQDNEQFF,TGTGCCAGCAGCGTAGACCAGGACAATGAGCAGTTCTTC
TRBJ1-1,TRBD1,many,TRBV4-1,CASSTSRQGAITEAFF,TGCGCCAGCAGCACTAGTCGACAGGGGGCAATTACTGAAGCTTTCTTT
TRBJ1-4,TRBD1,few,TRBV11-3,CASSSPGQANEKLFF,TGTGCCAGCAGCTCTCCGGGACAGGCGAATGAAAAACTGTTTTTT
TRBJ2-6,.,many,TRBV29-1,CSVSQALYSGANVLTF,TGCAGCGTTTCACAGGCCTTATACTCTGGGGCCAACGTCCTGACTTTC
TRBJ2-1,.,.,TRBV7-3,CASSLTALGSGSSYNEQFF,TGTGCCAGCAGCTTAACGGCTCTGGGTAGCGGTTCCTCCTACAATGAGCAGTTCTTC
TRBJ2-2,TRBD2,few,TRBV4-2,CASSHGASGYTGELFF,TGTGCCAGCAGCCACGGGGCTAGCGGTTACACCGGGGAGCTGTTTTTT
TRBJ2-7,.,few,TRBV27,CASSPRAPSAAYEQYF,TGTGCCAGCAGCCCGAGGGCCCCTAGCGCCGCCTACGAGCAGTACTTC
TRBJ1-1,.,.,TRBV5-4,CASSGTGTGNTEAFF,TGTGCCAGCAGCGGCACAGGGACGGGGAACACTGAAGCTTTCTTT
TRBJ2-1,TRBD2,few,TRBV4-1,CASSQGGLAGPRGSYNEQFF,TGCGCCAGCAGCCAAGGAGGACTAGCGGGGCCAAGGGGCTCCTACAATGAGCAGTTCTTC
TRBJ2-1,TRBD2,.,TRBV27,CASSAGTSGRNEQFF,TGTGCCAGCAGTGCAGGGACTAGCGGGAGGAATGAGCAGTTCTTC
TRBJ1-2,.,few,TRBV9,CASSVRVNYGYTF,TGTGCCAGCAGCGTGAGGGTTAACTATGGCTACACCTTC
TRBJ2-3,.,few,TRBV16,CASSPPPQGQWMLDTQYF,TGTGCCAGCAGCCCGCCCCCCCAAGGACAGTGGATGTTAGATACGCAGTATTTT
TRBJ1-2,.,.,TRBV9,CASSVARDYGYTF,TGTGCCAGCAGCGTAGCTCGGGACTATGGCTACACCTTC
TRBJ1-2,.,.,TRBV6-6,CASSYDGNAYGYTF,TGTGCCAGCAGTTACGACGGGAATGCCTATGGCTACACCTTC
TRBJ1-2,.,few,TRBV5-1,CASSLVNREGGYTF,TGCGCCAGCAGCTTGGTGAACAGGGAAGGAGGCTACACCTTC
TRBJ2-7,.,.,TRBV5-6,CASRHWAFWEQYF,TGTGCCAGCAGACATTGGGCCTTCTGGGAGCAGTACTTC
TRBJ1-5,TRBD1,few,TRBV15,CATSRDGLGAGGLNQPQHF,TGTGCCACCAGCAGAGACGGCCTGGGGGCAGGGGGCCTCAATCAGCCCCAGCATTTT
TRBJ1-2,.,few,TRBV21-1,CASSDRVWGYTF,TGTGCCAGCAGCGACAGGGTCTGGGGCTACACCTTC
TRBJ2-1,TRBD2,few,TRBV9,CASSQAGGFYNEQFF,TGTGCCAGCAGCCAAGCGGGGGGGTTCTACAATGAGCAGTTCTTC
TRBJ2-7,.,.,TRBV5-5,CASGWTDYEQYF,TGTGCCAGCGGATGGACAGATTACGAGCAGTACTTC
TRBJ1-2,.,.,TRBV5-3,CARSFSGGSRYYGYTF,TGTGCCAGAAGCTTCTCGGGGGGGTCGAGGTACTATGGCTACACCTTC
TRBJ2-3,TRBD2,few,TRBV4-2,CASSRTSVHSTDTQYF,TGTGCCAGCAGTCGGACTAGCGTGCATAGCACAGATACGCAGTATTTT
TRBJ1-3,.,few,TRBV19,CASSITAGNTIYF,TGTGCCAGTAGTATAACGGCTGGAAACACCATATATTTT
TRBJ1-3,.,few,TRBV2,CASRAGDLSGNTIYF,TGTGCCAGCAGAGCAGGGGACCTCTCTGGAAACACCATATATTTT
TRBJ2-2,TRBD1,few,TRBV7-2,CASSSSTGGTGELFF,TGTGCCAGCAGCTCATCGACAGGGGGCACCGGGGAGCTGTTTTTT
TRBJ2-1,TRBD1,.,TRBV27,CASTNRNRDRRKQFF,TGTGCCAGCACAAACCGAAACCGGGACAGGAGAAAGCAGTTCTTC
TRBJ2-7,TRBD2,.,TRBV11-3,CASSLGTSYEQYF,TGTGCCAGCAGCTTAGGGACTAGCTACGAGCAGTACTTC
TRBJ2-7,.,.,TRBV5-5,CASSLDPGLPKAEQYF,TGTGCCAGCAGCTTGGACCCAGGTCTTCCCAAGGCAGAGCAGTACTTC
TRBJ2-1,.,.,TRBV20-1,CSARTTPEQFF,TGCAGTGCTAGGACAACCCCGGAGCAGTTCTTC
TRBJ2-2,TRBD1,few,TRBV14,CASSQDAGTGGTGELFF,TGTGCCAGCAGCCAAGATGCCGGGACAGGGGGGACCGGGGAGCTGTTTTTT
TRBJ2-1,TRBD2,.,TRBV5-1,CASRPGTSGDNEQFF,TGCGCCAGCAGACCAGGGACTAGCGGGGACAATGAGCAGTTCTTC
TRBJ2-5,.,few,TRBV10-1,CASSFKRQETQYF,TGCGCCAGCAGTTTCAAGCGGCAAGAGACCCAGTACTTC
TRBJ2-1,.,.,TRBV14,CASSPPYGPGLPMSSYNEQFF,TGTGCCAGCAGCCCACCGTACGGCCCGGGACTTCCCATGAGCTCCTACAATGAGCAGTTCTTC
TRBJ2-6,.,few,TRBV6-1,CASRMKWSGANVLTF,TGTGCCAGCAGAATGAAATGGAGCGGGGCCAACGTCCTGACTTTC
TRBJ2-1,TRBD2,.,TRBV4-2,CASSQEGGSYNEQFF,TGTGCCAGCAGCCAAGAGGGCGGGAGCTACAATGAGCAGTTCTTC
TRBJ2-1,.,many,TRBV2,CASLLVEQFF,TGTGCCAGCCTATTAGTAGAGCAGTTCTTC
TRBJ2-5,TRBD1,many,TRBV12-5,CASGRGTGHQETQYF,TGTGCTAGTGGTCGGGGGACAGGTCACCAAGAGACCCAGTACTTC
TRBJ2-7,.,.,TRBV13,CASRAGPAGDPYEQYF,TGTGCCAGCAGGGCAGGGCCAGCGGGTGATCCCTACGAGCAGTACTTC
TRBJ2-1,TRBD2,.,TRBV9,CASSAERAGDNEQFF,TGTGCCAGCAGCGCGGAGAGGGCGGGAGACAATGAGCAGTTCTTC
TRBJ1-4,.,few,TRBV7-8,CASSYMRGGEDNEKLFF,TGTGCCAGCAGCTACATGAGGGGGGGGGAAGATAATGAAAAACTGTTTTTT
TRBJ2-1,.,few,TRBV6-1,CASSQGPGRANEQFF,TGTGCCAGCAGTCAGGGCCCCGGTCGAGCAAATGAGCAGTTCTTC
TRBJ2-7,TRBD2,few,TRBV11-2,CASSLVGSGNTYSYEQYF,TGTGCCAGCAGCTTAGTGGGTAGCGGGAATACTTACTCCTACGAGCAGTACTTC
TRBJ2-5,.,.,TRBV9,CASSGPYSGETQYF,TGTGCCAGCAGCGGGCCTTATTCGGGGGAGACCCAGTACTTC
TRBJ2-5,.,.,TRBV6-5,CASSSWRDAETQYF,TGTGCCAGCAGCTCTTGGAGGGATGCGGAGACCCAGTACTTC
TRBJ2-5,.,.,TRBV2,CASSEALQVTGAETQYF,TGTGCCAGCAGTGAAGCGCTTCAAGTAACGGGAGCGGAGACCCAGTACTTC
TRBJ1-1,TRBD1,few,TRBV2,CASSEIQGANTEAFF,TGTGCCAGCAGTGAAATTCAGGGGGCGAACACTGAAGCTTTCTTT
TRBJ2-3,.,.,TRBV6-5,CASRLGSGTDTQYF,TGTGCCAGTCGACTAGGGTCTGGCACAGATACGCAGTATTTT
TRBJ2-2,TRBD1,few,TRBV28,CASSLGTGDGELFF,TGTGCCAGCAGTTTAGGGACAGGGGACGGGGAGCTGTTTTTT